Presented here are 9 T cell receptor beta chains from one specimen sequenced in a study of shared clonotypes between healthy human individuals. Only CD45RO-negative cells positively selected for CCR7 counted as naive CD8 cells, so terminally differentiated effector memory CD45RA+ cells were excluded. Sequencing used immunoSEQ multiplex PCR; TCRdb keeps in-frame clones, though not all of them. The table records hundreds of thousands of clones, nearly 98% of them present only once. Sequenced material: naive CD8+ T cells sorted from blood. The receptors shown here come from a man aged 25-45 years in good health.

The chain has TRBV6-1 and TRBJ2-4, with TRBD1 as a possible D gene (5 bases). The CDR3 is made up of 13 amino acids. Trimming stripped 6 bases from V and 2 bases from J, with 8 bases between. From germline, CDR1 is MNHNS and CDR2 SASEGT. The CDR3 sequence: CASRDTPKNIQYF. DNA of the CDR3: TGTGCCAGCAGGGACACTCCCAAAAACATTCAGTACTTC.

V is TRBV7-9 and J is TRBJ2-1; no reliable D call. This CDR3 region has 9 residues. From germline, CDR1 is SEHNR and CDR2 FQNEAQ (reference sequence). The germline V and J ends were trimmed by 5 bases and 10 bases, with 3 bases remaining between them. The CDR3, as DNA: TGTGCCAGCAGCCCGGAGCAGTTCTTC. The encoded protein is CASSPEQFF. Full variable domain (outside the CDR3, taken from reference TRBV7-9 and TRBJ2-1): DTGVSQNPRHKITKRGQNVTFRCDPISEHNRLYWYRQTLGQGPEFLTYFQNEAQLEKSRLLSDRFSAERPKGSFSTLEIQRTEQGDSAMYLCASSPEQFFGPGTRLTVL.

V is TRBV13 and J is TRBJ2-1; 12 bases map to TRBD2. J lost 4 bases, V lost 4 bases, and 2 bases had no gene match. CDR3 length: 15 amino acids. From germline, CDR1 is PRHDT and CDR2 FYEKMQ (reference sequence). CDR3: CASSSGLAGYNEQFF. CDR3 nucleotides: TGTGCCAGCAGCTCTGGACTAGCGGGATACAATGAGCAGTTCTTC.

The rearrangement uses TRBV7-2 and TRBJ1-3; no clear D. The CDR3 extends over 12 amino acids. Germline values: CDR1 SGHTA, CDR2 FQGNSA. The V and J ends lost 5 bases and 8 bases respectively, with 10 bases between them. The CDR3 coding sequence is TGTGCCAGCAGCCCTTTCCGGGACACCATATATTTT. Translating gives CASSPFRDTIYF.

The chain carries TRBV15 and TRBJ1-1; D is unresolved. The V gene lost 1 base and the J gene lost 0 bases, with 9 bases spanning the gap. The CDR3 is made up of 15 amino acids. Per the germline V gene, CDR1 is LNHNV and CDR2 is YYDKDF (reference sequence). The CDR3 DNA sequence: TGTGCCACCAGCAGAGCGGACGGTTTGAACACTGAAGCTTTCTTT. It codes for CATSRADGLNTEAFF.

The V gene is TRBV7-9, the J gene TRBJ2-7; possible D gene TRBD2, 5 bases. Germline loops: CDR1 SEHNR, CDR2 FQNEAQ (reference sequence). The CDR3 loop spans 13 amino acids. The germline V and J ends were trimmed by 4 bases and 2 bases, with 9 bases remaining between them. The CDR3 is CASSYGLAYEQYF. DNA of the CDR3: TGTGCCAGCAGCTACGGACTGGCCTACGAGCAGTACTTC.

V usage is TRBV5-1 and J usage is TRBJ1-4, with a possible D match to TRBD1 (6 bases). Germline CDR1 and CDR2: SGHRS and YFSETQ. This CDR3 spans 17 amino acids. V dropped 0 bases and J dropped 8 bases, with 20 bases sitting between them. Here the CDR3 DNA reads TGCGCCAGCAGCTTGGACCTCGGGACAAGTTTGGGGGAAAAACTGTTTTTT. Translated, it gives CASSLDLGTSLGEKLFF.

The chain links TRBV19 to TRBJ2-3; 10 nucleotides match TRBD1. Germline V gene data show CDR1 as LNHDA and CDR2 as SQIVND (reference sequence). Losses at the gene ends were 2 bases for V and 2 bases for J; bases not matched to a gene: 4. CDR3 length: 16 residues. Written as DNA, the CDR3 is TGTGCCAGTAGTATAACCGGGACAGGGGCCACAGATACGCAGTATTTT. It yields the protein CASSITGTGATDTQYF.

The chain joins TRBV29-1 to TRBJ2-3; tentatively, D is TRBD2 (5 bases). Trimming pared 5 bases from V and 6 bases from J, leaving 15 bases between. The V gene's germline CDR1 is SQVTM and CDR2 ANQGSEA. The CDR3 extends over 13 amino acids. DNA for the CDR3: TGCAGCGTTAGAGCAGCGGCTAGTGATACGCAGTATTTT. Its protein is CSVRAAASDTQYF.